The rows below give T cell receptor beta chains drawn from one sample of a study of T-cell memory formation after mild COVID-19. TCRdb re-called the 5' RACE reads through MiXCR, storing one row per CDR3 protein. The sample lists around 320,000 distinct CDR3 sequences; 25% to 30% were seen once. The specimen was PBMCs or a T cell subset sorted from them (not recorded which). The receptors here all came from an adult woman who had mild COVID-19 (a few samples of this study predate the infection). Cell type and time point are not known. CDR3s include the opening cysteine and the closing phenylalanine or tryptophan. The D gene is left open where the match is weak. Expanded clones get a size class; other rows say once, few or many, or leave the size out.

CDR3: CSVEDPGAGELFF
DNA: TGCAGCGTTGAAGATCCGGGGGCCGGGGAGCTGTTTTTT
D: NA
V: TRBV29-1
J: TRBJ2-2
size: few

CDR3: CASRGTAIRRSSYEQYF
DNA: TGTGCCAGTCGTGGGACAGCGATTCGGAGGAGCTCCTACGAGCAGTACTTC
D: TRBD1
V: TRBV27
J: TRBJ2-7
size: NA

CDR3: CASSLAGGSGRAYEQYF
DNA: TGTGCCAGCAGTTTAGCGGGGGGTAGCGGGAGAGCGTACGAGCAGTACTTC
D: TRBD2
V: TRBV12-3/TRBV12-4
J: TRBJ2-7
size: few

CDR3: CASKRDRGQNGELFF
DNA: TGTGCCAGCAAAAGGGACAGGGGGCAGAACGGGGAGCTGTTTTTT
D: TRBD1
V: TRBV2
J: TRBJ2-2
size: NA

CDR3: CASSLAQGGIPYEQYF
DNA: TGTGCCAGCAGCTTAGCCCAGGGGGGGATCCCCTACGAGCAGTACTTC
D: NA
V: TRBV7-9
J: TRBJ2-7
size: NA

CDR3: CSARRRGPGAQYF
DNA: TGCAGTGCTAGGAGGCGGGGGCCCGGGGCCCAGTACTTC
D: NA
V: TRBV20-1
J: TRBJ2-5
size: few

CDR3: CASSLRRGSSSEQYF
DNA: TGTGCCAGCAGCCTTAGGCGGGGGAGCAGCTCCGAGCAGTACTTC
D: TRBD2
V: TRBV7-9
J: TRBJ2-7
size: NA

CDR3: CASSPTGLQETQYF
DNA: TGTGCCAGCAGTCCCACAGGGCTTCAAGAGACCCAGTACTTC
D: NA
V: TRBV7-8
J: TRBJ2-5
size: many

CDR3: CSAGLGFVDTQYF
DNA: TGCAGTGCTGGGTTGGGCTTCGTAGATACGCAGTATTTT
D: NA
V: TRBV20-1
J: TRBJ2-3
size: few

CDR3: CSARPGTSQETQYF
DNA: TGCAGTGCTAGACCCGGGACTAGCCAAGAGACCCAGTACTTC
D: TRBD2
V: TRBV20-1
J: TRBJ2-5
size: NA

CDR3: CASRGGAASGGYTF
DNA: TGTGCCAGCAGGGGGGGTGCGGCCTCGGGTGGCTACACCTTC
D: NA
V: TRBV27
J: TRBJ1-2
size: NA

CDR3: CASSLVGQEAFF
DNA: TGCGCCAGCAGCTTGGTTGGCCAGGAAGCTTTCTTT
D: NA
V: TRBV5-1
J: TRBJ1-1
size: NA

CDR3: CASSPVAVSYEQYF
DNA: TGTGCCAGCTCCCCTGTGGCAGTGAGCTACGAGCAGTACTTC
D: NA
V: TRBV18
J: TRBJ2-7
size: NA

CDR3: CASRRDMVSANVLTF
DNA: TGTGCCAGCAGGAGGGACATGGTCTCAGCCAACGTCCTGACTTTC
D: NA
V: TRBV6-5
J: TRBJ2-6
size: few

CDR3: CASSLYSNRVSYTF
DNA: TGTGCCAGCAGCTTGTATTCGAACAGGGTCAGCTACACCTTC
D: NA
V: TRBV5-5
J: TRBJ1-2
size: NA

CDR3: CASSFRTSGEEQYF
DNA: TGTGCCAGCAGTTTTAGGACTAGCGGGGAGGAGCAGTACTTC
D: TRBD2
V: TRBV12-3/TRBV12-4
J: TRBJ2-7
size: few

CDR3: CSARGAPRWGTEAFF
DNA: TGCAGTGCTAGAGGCGCCCCCCGGTGGGGCACTGAAGCTTTCTTT
D: NA
V: TRBV20-1
J: TRBJ1-1
size: few

CDR3: CASSPLGGGGIYEQYF
DNA: TGTGCCAGCAGCCCCCTGGGAGGCGGGGGGATCTACGAGCAGTACTTC
D: TRBD2
V: TRBV12-3/TRBV12-4
J: TRBJ2-7
size: NA

CDR3: CATSRGDEQFF
DNA: TGTGCCACCAGCAGAGGGGATGAGCAGTTCTTC
D: NA
V: TRBV15
J: TRBJ2-1
size: NA

CDR3: CASSLAGGLVEQYF
DNA: TGTGCCAGCAGCCTAGCGGGGGGGCTAGTCGAGCAGTACTTC
D: TRBD2
V: TRBV5-4
J: TRBJ2-7
size: few

CDR3: CASSPRPGLAGGETQYF
DNA: TGTGCCAGCAGTCCCCGTCCGGGACTAGCGGGGGGTGAGACCCAGTACTTC
D: TRBD2
V: TRBV6-1
J: TRBJ2-5
size: NA

CDR3: CASSLLRQTGTGLSYEQYF
DNA: TGCGCCAGCAGCTTGCTGAGACAAACCGGGACAGGGCTCTCCTACGAGCAGTACTTC
D: TRBD1
V: TRBV5-1
J: TRBJ2-7
size: NA

CDR3: CASSFRSVGTSGIQETQYF
DNA: TGTGCCAGCAGCTTTAGGTCTGTCGGGACTAGCGGCATCCAAGAGACCCAGTACTTC
D: TRBD2
V: TRBV7-2
J: TRBJ2-5
size: few

CDR3: CASSWVSFSGNTIYF
DNA: TGTGCCAGCAGTTGGGTCAGCTTCTCTGGAAACACCATATATTTT
D: NA
V: TRBV12-3/TRBV12-4
J: TRBJ1-3
size: few

CDR3: CASSPYDIEEETQYF
DNA: TGCGCCAGCAGCCCCTACGACATTGAGGAAGAGACCCAGTACTTC
D: NA
V: TRBV4-1
J: TRBJ2-5
size: NA

CDR3: CASRPDLTRGRNTQYF
DNA: TGTGCCAGCAGACCCGACTTGACCCGCGGGAGGAATACGCAGTATTTT
D: TRBD2
V: TRBV11-2
J: TRBJ2-3
size: few

CDR3: CASSDGGGSGNTIYF
DNA: TGTGCCAGCAGTGATGGGGGGGGCTCTGGAAACACCATATATTTT
D: NA
V: TRBV25-1
J: TRBJ1-3
size: NA

CDR3: CSARVRWYNEQFF
DNA: TGCAGTGCTAGAGTACGCTGGTACAATGAGCAGTTCTTC
D: NA
V: TRBV20-1
J: TRBJ2-1
size: NA

CDR3: CASSVGLAGGRDTQYF
DNA: TGTGCCAGCAGCGTGGGACTAGCGGGGGGGAGAGATACGCAGTATTTT
D: TRBD2
V: TRBV7-9
J: TRBJ2-3
size: NA

CDR3: CASSPLAGGGQYF
DNA: TGTGCCAGCAGCCCACTCGCCGGGGGCGGGCAGTACTTC
D: NA
V: TRBV14
J: TRBJ2-7
size: few

CDR3: CASSSGTGANTGELFF
DNA: TGTGCCAGCAGCTCAGGAACAGGGGCGAACACCGGGGAGCTGTTTTTT
D: TRBD1
V: TRBV7-9
J: TRBJ2-2
size: NA

CDR3: CASSLWTGKNTEAFF
DNA: TGTGCCAGCAGTCTTTGGACAGGGAAGAACACTGAAGCTTTCTTT
D: TRBD1
V: TRBV2
J: TRBJ1-1
size: few

CDR3: CASSASGWNTEAFF
DNA: TGTGCCAGCAGTGCCTCAGGTTGGAACACTGAAGCTTTCTTT
D: NA
V: TRBV12-3/TRBV12-4
J: TRBJ1-1
size: NA

CDR3: CASSLSGNEQFF
DNA: TGTGCCAGCAGCTTGTCAGGGAATGAGCAGTTCTTC
D: NA
V: TRBV12-3/TRBV12-4
J: TRBJ2-1
size: many

CDR3: CASSSVTNTGELFF
DNA: TGTGCCAGCAGCTCCGTGACCAACACCGGGGAGCTGTTTTTT
D: NA
V: TRBV7-9
J: TRBJ2-2
size: few

CDR3: CASSLVSLAGSTDTQYF
DNA: TGTGCCAGCAGCTTAGTATCACTAGCGGGGAGCACAGATACGCAGTATTTT
D: TRBD2
V: TRBV7-2
J: TRBJ2-3
size: few

CDR3: CASSQDRANYGYTF
DNA: TGTGCCAGCTCACAGGACCGAGCTAACTATGGCTACACCTTC
D: NA
V: TRBV18
J: TRBJ1-2
size: NA

CDR3: CASSPATSEGYTF
DNA: TGTGCCAGCTCACCAGCGACGTCGGAGGGCTACACCTTC
D: NA
V: TRBV18
J: TRBJ1-2
size: NA

CDR3: CATSDPRTSGSYNEQFF
DNA: TGTGCCACCAGTGATCCCCGGACTAGCGGTAGTTACAATGAGCAGTTCTTC
D: TRBD2
V: TRBV24-1
J: TRBJ2-1
size: few

CDR3: CASRRQGVISTDTQYF
DNA: TGTGCCAGCAGGAGACAGGGGGTAATTAGCACAGATACGCAGTATTTT
D: TRBD1
V: TRBV12-3/TRBV12-4
J: TRBJ2-3
size: NA

CDR3: CASSLEGGLQNIQYF
DNA: TGTGCCAGCAGCTTGGAGGGGGGTCTCCAAAACATTCAGTACTTC
D: NA
V: TRBV5-4
J: TRBJ2-4
size: few

CDR3: CASSPSGPRRQFF
DNA: TGTGCCAGCAGTCCTTCGGGACCCAGGAGACAGTTCTTC
D: NA
V: TRBV27
J: TRBJ2-1
size: few

CDR3: CASSLSAGLNTEAFF
DNA: TGTGCCAGCAGCTTATCAGCAGGATTGAACACTGAAGCTTTCTTT
D: NA
V: TRBV7-9
J: TRBJ1-1
size: NA

CDR3: CSGTTGVDQPQHF
DNA: TGCAGCGGGACGACAGGGGTCGATCAGCCCCAGCATTTT
D: TRBD1
V: TRBV29-1
J: TRBJ1-5
size: many

CDR3: CASRDRLRSVLTF
DNA: TGTGCCAGCAGGGACAGGTTGAGGTCCGTCCTGACTTTC
D: TRBD1
V: TRBV2
J: TRBJ2-6
size: NA

CDR3: CASSRQGYLDNSPLHF
DNA: TGCGCCAGCAGCCGACAGGGTTACCTTGATAATTCACCCCTCCACTTT
D: TRBD1
V: TRBV4-3
J: TRBJ1-6
size: NA

CDR3: CSVRGDGNTIYF
DNA: TGCAGCGTTCGAGGGGATGGAAACACCATATATTTT
D: NA
V: TRBV29-1
J: TRBJ1-3
size: NA

CDR3: CATSNPGQHTGELFF
DNA: TGTGCCACCAGCAATCCGGGACAGCACACCGGGGAGCTGTTTTTT
D: TRBD1
V: TRBV15
J: TRBJ2-2
size: few

CDR3: CASSTRPGNTIYF
DNA: TGTGCCAGCAGTACTAGGCCCGGAAACACCATATATTTT
D: NA
V: TRBV6-5
J: TRBJ1-3
size: NA

CDR3: CASSRQGNMNTEAFF
DNA: TGTGCCAGCAGCCGACAGGGGAATATGAACACTGAAGCTTTCTTT
D: TRBD1
V: TRBV9
J: TRBJ1-1
size: few

CDR3: CASSFWTLTPSTDTQYF
DNA: TGTGCCAGCAGCTTTTGGACACTCACTCCTAGCACAGATACGCAGTATTTT
D: NA
V: TRBV5-6
J: TRBJ2-3
size: NA

CDR3: CASSPYLTGAGEQYF
DNA: TGTGCCAGCAGCCCCTACCTAACGGGAGCGGGGGAGCAGTACTTC
D: TRBD2
V: TRBV7-2
J: TRBJ2-7
size: NA

CDR3: CASKLAGVYGNTIYF
DNA: TGTGCCAGCAAGCTAGCAGGGGTATATGGAAACACCATATATTTT
D: NA
V: TRBV12-3/TRBV12-4
J: TRBJ1-3
size: few

CDR3: CASSEASYIQYF
DNA: TGTGCCAGCAGTGAAGCGTCTTACATTCAGTACTTC
D: NA
V: TRBV6-1
J: TRBJ2-4
size: few